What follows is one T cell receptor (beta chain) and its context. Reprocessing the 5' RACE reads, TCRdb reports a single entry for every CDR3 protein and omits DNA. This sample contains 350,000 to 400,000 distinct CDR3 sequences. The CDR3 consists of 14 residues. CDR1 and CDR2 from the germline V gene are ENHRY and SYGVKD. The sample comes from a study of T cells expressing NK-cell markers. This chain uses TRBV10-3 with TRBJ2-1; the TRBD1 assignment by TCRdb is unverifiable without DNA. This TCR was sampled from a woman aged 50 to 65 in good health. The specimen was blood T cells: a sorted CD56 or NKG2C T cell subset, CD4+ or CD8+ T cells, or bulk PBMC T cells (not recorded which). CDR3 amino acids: CAIGASISYNEQFF.